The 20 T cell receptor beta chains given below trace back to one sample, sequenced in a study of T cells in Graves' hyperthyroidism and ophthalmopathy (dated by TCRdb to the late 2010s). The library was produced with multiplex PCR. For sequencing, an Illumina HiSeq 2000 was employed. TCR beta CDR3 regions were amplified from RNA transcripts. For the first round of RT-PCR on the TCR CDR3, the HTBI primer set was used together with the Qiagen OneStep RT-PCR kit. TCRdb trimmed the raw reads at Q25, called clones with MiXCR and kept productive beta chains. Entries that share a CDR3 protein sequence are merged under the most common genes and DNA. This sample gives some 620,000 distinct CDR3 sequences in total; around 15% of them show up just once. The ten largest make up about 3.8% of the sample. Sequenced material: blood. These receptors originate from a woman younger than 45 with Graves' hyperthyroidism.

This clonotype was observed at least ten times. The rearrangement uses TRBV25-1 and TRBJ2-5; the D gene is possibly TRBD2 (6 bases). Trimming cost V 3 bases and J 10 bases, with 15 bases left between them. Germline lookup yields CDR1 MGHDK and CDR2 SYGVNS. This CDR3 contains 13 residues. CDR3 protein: CASSDYRERDQYF. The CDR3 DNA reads TGTGCCAGCAGTGATTACCGGGAGAGGGACCAGTACTTC.

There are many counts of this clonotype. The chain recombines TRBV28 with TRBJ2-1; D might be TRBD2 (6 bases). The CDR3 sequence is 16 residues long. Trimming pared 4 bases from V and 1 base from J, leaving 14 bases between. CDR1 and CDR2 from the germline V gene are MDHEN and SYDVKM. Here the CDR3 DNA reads TGTGCCAGCAGTTCAGTTTGGGGGACTTCCTACAATGAGCAGTTCTTC. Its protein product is CASSSVWGTSYNEQFF.

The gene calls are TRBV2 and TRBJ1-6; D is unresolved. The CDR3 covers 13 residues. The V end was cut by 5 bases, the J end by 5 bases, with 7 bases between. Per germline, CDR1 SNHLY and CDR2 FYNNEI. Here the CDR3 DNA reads TGTGCCAGCAGTACTTACGATAATTCACCCCTCCACTTT. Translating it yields CASSTYDNSPLHF.

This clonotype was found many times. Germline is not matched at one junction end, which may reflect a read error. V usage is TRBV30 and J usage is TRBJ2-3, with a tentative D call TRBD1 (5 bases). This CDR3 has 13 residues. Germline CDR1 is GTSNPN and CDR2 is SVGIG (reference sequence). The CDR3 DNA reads TGTGCCTGGGGGAAGCAGGGCACATATACGCAGTATTTT. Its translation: CAWGKQGTYTQYF.

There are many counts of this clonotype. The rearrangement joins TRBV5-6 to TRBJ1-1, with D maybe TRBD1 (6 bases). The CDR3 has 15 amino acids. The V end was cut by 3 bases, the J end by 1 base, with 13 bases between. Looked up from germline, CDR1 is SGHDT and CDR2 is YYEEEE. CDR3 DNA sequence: TGTGCCAGCAGCTCGCCGGGACACTCGAACACTGAAGCTTTCTTT. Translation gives CASSSPGHSNTEAFF.

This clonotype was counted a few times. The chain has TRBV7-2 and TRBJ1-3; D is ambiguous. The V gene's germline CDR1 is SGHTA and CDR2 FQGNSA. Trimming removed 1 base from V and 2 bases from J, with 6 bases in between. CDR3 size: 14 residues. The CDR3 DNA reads TGTGCCAGCAGCTTAGGGCAGGCTGGAAACACCATATATTTT. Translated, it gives CASSLGQAGNTIYF.

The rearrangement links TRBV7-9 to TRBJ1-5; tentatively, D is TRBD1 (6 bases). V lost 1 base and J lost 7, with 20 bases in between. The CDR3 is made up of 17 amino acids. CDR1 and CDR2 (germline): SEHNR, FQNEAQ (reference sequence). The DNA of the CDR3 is TGTGCCAGCAGCTTAGGCTTGAACAGGGACTCTCACCAGCCCCAGCATTTT. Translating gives CASSLGLNRDSHQPQHF.

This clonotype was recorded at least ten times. The CDR3 sequence: CSARRGPLSYEQYF. In nucleotides, the CDR3 is TGCAGTGCTCGGCGGGGGCCGCTCTCCTACGAGCAGTACTTC. This chain joins TRBV20-1 and TRBJ2-7; tentatively, D is TRBD2 (7 bases). The germline V gene encodes CDR1 DFQATT and CDR2 SNEGSKA (reference sequence). There are 14 residues in the CDR3. The V and J ends lost 5 bases and 0 bases respectively, with 14 bases between them.

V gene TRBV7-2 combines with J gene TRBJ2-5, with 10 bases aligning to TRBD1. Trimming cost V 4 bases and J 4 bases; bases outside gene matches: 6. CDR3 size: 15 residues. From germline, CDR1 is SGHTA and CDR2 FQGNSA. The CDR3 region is CASSSADRGGETQYF. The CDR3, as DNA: TGTGCCAGCAGCTCCGCGGACAGGGGGGGAGAGACCCAGTACTTC.

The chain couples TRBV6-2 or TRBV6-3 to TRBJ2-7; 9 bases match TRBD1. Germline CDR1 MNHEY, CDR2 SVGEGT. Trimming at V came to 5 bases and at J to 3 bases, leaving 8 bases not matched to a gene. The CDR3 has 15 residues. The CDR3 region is CASSPWDRVGYEQYF. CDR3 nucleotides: TGTGCCAGCAGTCCATGGGACAGGGTAGGCTACGAGCAGTACTTC.

The CDR3 coding sequence is TGTGCCAGCTCACAATCGGGGAGTCTCCTAGCTAACTATGGCTACACCTTC. Its protein is CASSQSGSLLANYGYTF. V usage is TRBV7-2 and J usage is TRBJ1-2; D is ambiguous. CDR1 and CDR2 from the germline V gene are SGHTA and FQGNSA. The CDR3 has 17 residues. Trimming shortened V by 8 bases and J by 0 bases, and 22 bases separated the two germline ends.

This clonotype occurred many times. The CDR3 reads CASSLRDLETQYF. For the CDR3, the DNA is TGTGCCAGCAGTTTACGGGACCTGGAGACCCAGTACTTC. The gene calls are TRBV28 and TRBJ2-5; D tentatively reads TRBD1 or TRBD2 (5 bases each). Germline V gene sequence: CDR1 MDHEN, CDR2 SYDVKM. This CDR3 is 13 amino acids long. Between the trimmed V and J ends, which lost 2 bases and 5 bases, there was a span of 9 bases.

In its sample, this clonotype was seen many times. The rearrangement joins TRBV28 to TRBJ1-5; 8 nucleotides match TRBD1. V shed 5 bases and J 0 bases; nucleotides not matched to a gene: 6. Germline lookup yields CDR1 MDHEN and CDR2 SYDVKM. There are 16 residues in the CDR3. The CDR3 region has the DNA TGTGCCAGCAGTCTCGACAGGGGCCCTAGCAATCAGCCCCAGCATTTT. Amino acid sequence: CASSLDRGPSNQPQHF.

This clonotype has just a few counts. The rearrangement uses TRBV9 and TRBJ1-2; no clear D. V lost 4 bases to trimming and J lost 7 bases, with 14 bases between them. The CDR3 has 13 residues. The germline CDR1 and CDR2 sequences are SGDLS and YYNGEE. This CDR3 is CASSSRDEGGYTF. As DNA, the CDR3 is TGTGCCAGCAGCTCTCGCGACGAGGGTGGCTACACCTTC.

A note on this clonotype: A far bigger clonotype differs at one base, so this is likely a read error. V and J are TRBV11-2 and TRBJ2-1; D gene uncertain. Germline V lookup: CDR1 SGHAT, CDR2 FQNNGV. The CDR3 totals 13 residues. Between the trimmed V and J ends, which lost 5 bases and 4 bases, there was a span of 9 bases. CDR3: CASSPDPYNEQFF. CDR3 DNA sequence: TGTGCCAGCAGCCCAGACCCATACAATGAGCAGTTCTTC.

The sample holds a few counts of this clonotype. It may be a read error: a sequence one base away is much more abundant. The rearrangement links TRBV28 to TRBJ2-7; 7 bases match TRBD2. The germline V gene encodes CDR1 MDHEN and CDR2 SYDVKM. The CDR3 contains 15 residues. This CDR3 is CAGSSPPSGSYEQYF. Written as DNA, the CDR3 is TGTGCCGGCAGTTCTCCCCCTAGCGGCTCCTACGAGCAGTACTTC.

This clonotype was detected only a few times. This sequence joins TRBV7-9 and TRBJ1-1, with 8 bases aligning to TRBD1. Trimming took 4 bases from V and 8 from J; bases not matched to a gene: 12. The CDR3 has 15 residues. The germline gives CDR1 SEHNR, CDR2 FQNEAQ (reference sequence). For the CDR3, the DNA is TGTGCCAGCAGCTCTCAGGGGACAGGCCGCCGGGAAGCTTTCTTT. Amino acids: CASSSQGTGRREAFF. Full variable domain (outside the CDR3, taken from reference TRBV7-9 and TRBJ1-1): DTGVSQNPRHKITKRGQNVTFRCDPISEHNRLYWYRQTLGQGPEFLTYFQNEAQLEKSRLLSDRFSAERPKGSFSTLEIQRTEQGDSAMYLCASSSQGTGRREAFFGQGTRLTVV.

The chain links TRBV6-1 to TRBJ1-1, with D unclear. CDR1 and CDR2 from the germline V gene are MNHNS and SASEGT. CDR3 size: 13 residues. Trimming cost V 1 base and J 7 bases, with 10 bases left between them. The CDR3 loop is CASSEVISSEAFF. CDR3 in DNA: TGTGCCAGCAGTGAAGTCATAAGCAGTGAAGCTTTCTTT.

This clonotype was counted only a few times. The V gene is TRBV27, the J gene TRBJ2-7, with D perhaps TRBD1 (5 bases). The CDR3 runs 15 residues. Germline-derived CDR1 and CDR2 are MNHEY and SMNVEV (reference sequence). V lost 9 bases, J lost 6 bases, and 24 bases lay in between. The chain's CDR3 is CASTQKGSFRAEQYF. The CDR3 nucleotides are TGTGCCAGTACACAGAAGGGGTCCTTTCGTGCCGAGCAGTACTTC.

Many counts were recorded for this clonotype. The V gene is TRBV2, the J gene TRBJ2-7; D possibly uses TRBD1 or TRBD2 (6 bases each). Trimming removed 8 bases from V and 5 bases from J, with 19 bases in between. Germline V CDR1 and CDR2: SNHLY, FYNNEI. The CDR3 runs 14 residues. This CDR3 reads CASRLRDIKDEQYF. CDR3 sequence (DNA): TGTGCCAGCCGCCTGCGGGACATCAAGGACGAGCAGTACTTC.